This passage covers 20 T cell receptor beta chains from one sample sequenced in a study of memory CD4+ T cells and cytomegalovirus serostatus. The protocol was immunoSEQ multiplex PCR, while the TCRdb copy is restricted to in-frame clones and leaves out a portion. Among some 64,000 clones, 82% were seen once, and the ten largest hold about 0.95%. The sort gate was single viable CD3+CD4+CD8-CD45RO+ cells for memory CD4+ T cells. Sequenced material: memory CD4+ T cells from blood. The receptors were sampled from an adult in good health and CMV-seronegative.

V usage is TRBV4-1 and J usage is TRBJ2-5, with 13 bases fitting TRBD2. The CDR3 runs 17 residues. The junction had 7 bases not matched to a gene; V was cut back by 1 base and J by 5 bases. Germline CDR1 reads MGHRA; CDR2 reads YSYEKL. The CDR3 DNA follows: TGCGCCAGCAGCCAAGGGACTAGCGGGGGCTCGGGGGAGACCCAGTACTTC. Encoded protein: CASSQGTSGGSGETQYF.

This rearrangement joins TRBV4-2 to TRBJ1-1; D might be TRBD1 (6 bases). Germline CDR1 reads LGHNA; CDR2 reads YNFKEQ. V was pared by 4 bases and J by 1 base, with 16 bases between. This CDR3 spans 16 amino acids. Here the CDR3 DNA reads TGTGCCAGCAGCCCAGGGGCGGGCAGACCGAACACTGAAGCTTTCTTT. This encodes CASSPGAGRPNTEAFF.

This clone was counted only a few times. The genes are TRBV7-2 and TRBJ2-7, with 7 nucleotides matching TRBD2. The CDR3 has 17 residues. Unmatched junction bases numbered 10, after V lost 2 bases and J lost 0 bases. Looked up from germline, CDR1 is SGHTA and CDR2 is FQGNSA. This chain's CDR3 is CASSLSSDGGGSYEQYF. The CDR3, as DNA: TGTGCCAGCAGCTTATCGAGTGATGGCGGGGGCTCCTACGAGCAGTACTTC.

The chain couples TRBV19 to TRBJ1-2, with 7 bases lining up with TRBD1. Germline V lookup: CDR1 LNHDA, CDR2 SQIVND (reference sequence). The CDR3 spans 14 residues. Trimming cost V 6 bases and J 5 bases; bases outside gene matches: 9. The CDR3 nucleotides are TGTGCCAGTAGCCCCAGGGGGGACCGATATGGCTACACCTTC. This translates into CASSPRGDRYGYTF.

This clone was seen just once. The chain has TRBV11-2 and TRBJ2-1, with 12 bases aligning to TRBD2. The CDR3 has 16 amino acids. Germline CDR1 is SGHAT and CDR2 is FQNNGV. V gave up 5 bases and J gave up 2 bases; unmatched junction bases: 4. The CDR3 nucleotides read TGTGCCAGCAGCCGGACTAGCGGGGCCGCCTACAATGAGCAGTTCTTC. It is translated as CASSRTSGAAYNEQFF.

The chain links TRBV9 to TRBJ2-2, with 11 bases fitting TRBD2. V lost 0 bases, J lost 6 bases, and 10 bases stayed unmatched. The CDR3 runs 18 residues. The germline V gene has CDR1 SGDLS and CDR2 YYNGEE. CDR3: CASSVGRVLAGVAGELFF. The CDR3 DNA reads TGTGCCAGCAGCGTAGGCCGGGTACTAGCGGGAGTGGCCGGGGAGCTGTTTTTT.

V usage is TRBV6-6 and J usage is TRBJ1-2, with TRBD1 matching 11 bases. Germline CDR1 and CDR2: MNHNY and SVGAGI (reference sequence). The J segment lost 5 bases and the V segment lost 6 bases, leaving 8 bases of the junction unmatched. The CDR3 runs 15 residues. The CDR3 is CASSSGQGALYGYTF. The CDR3 bases are TGTGCCAGCAGCAGTGGACAGGGGGCGTTATATGGCTACACCTTC.

The chain is built from TRBV28 and TRBJ2-7; D possibly corresponds to TRBD2 (6 bases). CDR3 length: 15 amino acids. V lost 5 bases and J 6 bases, leaving 20 bases between the germline ends. In germline, CDR1 is MDHEN, CDR2 SYDVKM. Here the CDR3 DNA reads TGTGCCAGCAGTCAAGGGACTGCTTCATCCCGCGAGCAGTACTTC. Amino acids: CASSQGTASSREQYF.

The chain recombines TRBV2 with TRBJ2-2; no clear D gene. CDR3 length: 14 amino acids. Germline V gene lookup returns CDR1 SNHLY and CDR2 FYNNEI. V lost 2 bases and J lost 3, with 7 bases in between. The chain's CDR3 is CASSELPHTGELFF. In DNA, the CDR3 is TGTGCCAGCAGTGAACTCCCCCACACCGGGGAGCTGTTTTTT.

CDR3 nucleotides: TGTGCCAGCAGTACCCCAGGGGAGGGTATTGAAAAACTGTTTTTT. Translated: CASSTPGEGIEKLFF. The chain is built from TRBV6-1 and TRBJ1-4; weak D call: TRBD1 (6 bases). The germline V and J ends were trimmed by 5 bases and 7 bases, with 17 bases remaining between them. In germline, CDR1 is MNHNS, CDR2 SASEGT. This CDR3 comprises 15 residues.

A remark on this clone: This sample includes further DNA sequences coding for the same CDR3. The J gene is TRBJ2-2, the V gene TRBV7-9, with a possible D match to TRBD1 (5 bases). V gave up 4 bases and J gave up 4 bases, with 10 bases separating them. Germline CDR1 is SEHNR and CDR2 is FQNEAQ (reference sequence). This CDR3 spans 14 amino acids. The CDR3 loop reads CASSSTGRTGELFF. The DNA of the CDR3 is TGTGCCAGCAGCTCCACAGGTCGCACCGGGGAGCTGTTTTTT.

The chain employs TRBV5-4 and TRBJ2-3; 11 positions match TRBD2. V lost 3 bases, J lost 2 bases, and 2 bases stayed unmatched. Germline CDR1 SGHNT, CDR2 YYREEE (reference sequence). The CDR3 length is 15 residues. This CDR3 reads CASSSGLADTDTQYF. The DNA of the CDR3 is TGTGCCAGCAGCTCGGGACTAGCGGACACAGATACGCAGTATTTT.

The V and J genes are TRBV5-1 and TRBJ1-4; TRBD1 is a possible D gene (5 bases). The CDR3 loop spans 15 amino acids. Deletions cut 1 base from V and 3 bases from J, with 10 bases between. Germline CDR1 reads SGHRS; CDR2 reads YFSETQ. Here the CDR3 DNA reads TGCGCCAGCAGCTTGCTTGGGGGGTCTAATGAAAAACTGTTTTTT. Its protein product is CASSLLGGSNEKLFF.

The V and J genes are TRBV23-1 and TRBJ2-1; D is perhaps TRBD1 or TRBD2 (5 bases each). TRBV23-1 is noted as an ORF with a role that remains uncertain. The CDR3 loop spans 17 amino acids. V dropped 2 bases and J dropped 5 bases, with 19 bases sitting between them. The CDR3 region has the DNA TGCGCCAGCAGTCAACCCAATCCGGGGCCCCCGAACAATGAGCAGTTCTTC. It codes for CASSQPNPGPPNNEQFF.

The genes are TRBV5-1 and TRBJ2-1; 8 nucleotides align to TRBD1. CDR3 length: 18 amino acids. Germline-derived CDR1 and CDR2 are SGHRS and YFSETQ. J lost 1 base, V lost 4 bases, and 13 bases had no gene match. The CDR3: CASSPRGQELFSYNEQFF. CDR3 bases: TGCGCCAGCAGCCCGAGGGGACAGGAGCTTTTTTCCTACAATGAGCAGTTCTTC.

The chain uses TRBV19 and TRBJ2-1, with D possibly TRBD1 on 5 matching bases. The V end lost 3 bases, the J end lost 5 bases, and 11 bases lay between the germline ends. Germline values: CDR1 LNHDA, CDR2 SQIVND (reference sequence). This CDR3 contains 14 residues. CDR3 sequence: CASSMGSGNNEQFF. The CDR3 DNA reads as TGTGCCAGTAGTATGGGGTCAGGGAACAATGAGCAGTTCTTC.

This chain links TRBV7-9 with TRBJ2-7, with unresolved D. CDR1 is SEHNR, CDR2 FQNEAQ, per germline (reference sequence). The germline V and J ends were trimmed by 1 base and 2 bases, with 9 bases remaining between them. The CDR3 runs to 14 residues. The CDR3 here is CASSLVGRAYEQYF. The CDR3 DNA is TGTGCCAGCAGCTTAGTCGGAAGGGCCTACGAGCAGTACTTC.

V usage is TRBV28 and J usage is TRBJ1-3; maybe TRBD1 (5 bases). CDR1 MDHEN and CDR2 SYDVKM come from the germline V gene. This CDR3 is 14 amino acids long. The V gene lost 7 bases and the J gene lost 4 bases, with 14 bases spanning the gap. In DNA form, the CDR3 reads TGTGCCAGCAATATGCCGGGACGCGGAAACACCATATATTTT. This encodes CASNMPGRGNTIYF.

The chain links TRBV7-6 to TRBJ1-6; no reliable D call. This CDR3 has 13 residues. The ends were cut back, 3 bases at V and 5 bases at J, with 5 bases in the middle. CDR1 is SGHVS and CDR2 is FNYEAQ in the germline V gene. The CDR3 loop is CASSLSHNSPLHF. The CDR3 DNA follows: TGTGCCAGCAGCTTGAGTCATAATTCACCCCTCCACTTT.

The chain employs TRBV11-2 and TRBJ1-1, with 7 bases that match TRBD1. V shed 5 bases and J 2 bases; nucleotides not matched to a gene: 11. This CDR3 region has 16 residues. Germline V CDR1 and CDR2: SGHAT, FQNNGV. The CDR3, as DNA: TGTGCCAGCAGCCTTAGAAGGACAGGACTAAACACTGAAGCTTTCTTT. Translating it yields CASSLRRTGLNTEAFF.